This T cell receptor (beta chain) is drawn from a study of CXCR3-negative and CXCR3-positive naive CD8 T cells. Whole-study context: Total TRB output reached about 130 million reads, about 1.5 +/- 0.3 million per library. Broader study findings: CXCR3-positive naive cells had more hydrophobic TRB CDR3s than CXCR3-negative naive cells. Naive CXCR3-negative cells resembled naive CXCR3-positive cells in TRBV-TRBJ usage; memory cells differed.

The V gene's germline CDR1 is MNHNY and CDR2 SVGAGI (reference sequence). The CDR3 has 14 amino acids. Regarding this clonotype: Its specificity is not known.

The TRB libraries of cDNA were built by UMI-labeled 5' RACE. TCRdb reworked the 5' RACE reads into one entry per CDR3 protein, no DNA. This sample's table reports about 89,000 distinct CDR3 sequences. The chain uses TRBV6-6 and TRBJ1-1. This clonotype was sampled from a human donor in good health. Some clones in this sample may be carry-over from other donors' samples. Material: naive CXCR3+ CD8+ T cells from blood. Subset specified: CD45RO-CCR7+CD27+CD95- naive CD8+ T cells expressing CXCR3 (TNR3+). CDR3 amino acids: CASSLVDMNTEAFF.